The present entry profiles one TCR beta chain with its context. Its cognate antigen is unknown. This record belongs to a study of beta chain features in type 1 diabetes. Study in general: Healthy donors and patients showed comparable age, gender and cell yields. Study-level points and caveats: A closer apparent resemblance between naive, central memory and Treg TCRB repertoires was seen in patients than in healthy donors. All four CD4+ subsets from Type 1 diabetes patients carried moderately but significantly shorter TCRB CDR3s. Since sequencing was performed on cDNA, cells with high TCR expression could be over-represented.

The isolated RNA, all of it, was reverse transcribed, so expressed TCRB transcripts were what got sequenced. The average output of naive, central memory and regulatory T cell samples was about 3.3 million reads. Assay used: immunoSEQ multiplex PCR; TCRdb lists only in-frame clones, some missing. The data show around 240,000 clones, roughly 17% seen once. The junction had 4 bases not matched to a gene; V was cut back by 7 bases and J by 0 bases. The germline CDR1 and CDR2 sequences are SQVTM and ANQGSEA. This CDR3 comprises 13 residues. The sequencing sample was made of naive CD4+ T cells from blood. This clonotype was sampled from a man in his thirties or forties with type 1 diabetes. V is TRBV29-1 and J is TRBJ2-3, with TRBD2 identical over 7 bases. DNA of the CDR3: TGCAGCGCCGTACTAGCGAGCACAGATACGCAGTATTTT. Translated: CSAVLASTDTQYF.